This is a list of T cell receptor beta chains from one sample in a study of vaccination and CD4 T cells after COVID-19. These receptors have no known antigen. Each CDR3 protein gets one entry after TCRdb re-called the PCR reads with MiXCR. The table shows about 22,000 distinct CDR3 sequences, with approximately 38% occurring only once. The sample consisted of CD4+ T cells from blood, cultured in vitro, taken about 7 months after SARS-CoV-2 vaccination. These receptors were obtained from a human donor who had recovered from COVID-19. CDR3s include the opening cysteine and the closing phenylalanine or tryptophan. Fields, in order: CDR3 protein, CDR3 DNA, V gene, D gene, J gene, CDR3 length, clone size. A D gene is named only where the DNA matches it firmly. Rows may omit the clone size; those that give it use once, few, many or a size class.

CASSFLWRGREYGETQYF,TGTGCCAGCAGCTTTCTATGGAGGGGGCGGGAGTATGGAGAGACCCAGTACTTC,TRBV5-4,.,TRBJ2-5,18,.
CSARRGLAGQETQYF,TGCAGTGCTAGACGGGGACTAGCGGGGCAAGAGACCCAGTACTTC,TRBV20-1,TRBD2,TRBJ2-5,15,many
CASSYSTVRGPAQDTQYF,TGTGCCAGCAGTTACTCGACGGTGCGGGGGCCCGCCCAAGATACGCAGTATTTT,TRBV6-5,.,TRBJ2-3,18,few
CSARAGNSGNTIYF,TGCAGTGCTAGAGCCGGAAACTCTGGAAACACCATATATTTT,TRBV20-1,.,TRBJ1-3,14,few
CSATHWTGMNTEAFF,TGCAGTGCTACACACTGGACGGGCATGAACACTGAAGCTTTCTTT,TRBV20-1,.,TRBJ1-1,15,.
CASSSPLSGNAGAFF,TGTGCCAGCAGTTCCCCCCTTTCAGGGAATGCCGGAGCTTTCTTT,TRBV6-5,.,TRBJ1-1,15,.
CASSLGRPVNTEAFF,TGTGCCAGCAGCTTAGGAAGGCCGGTGAACACTGAAGCTTTCTTT,TRBV7-8,.,TRBJ1-1,15,few
CASSSTGGVDRAFF,TGTGCCAGCAGCTCGACAGGGGGCGTGGATCGGGCTTTCTTT,TRBV7-2,TRBD1,TRBJ1-1,14,.
CASSYKYRTVEQYF,TGTGCCAGCAGTTATAAATACAGGACAGTTGAGCAGTACTTC,TRBV6-2/TRBV6-3,.,TRBJ2-7,14,medium-sized
CASSGTPTDADTQYF,TGTGCCAGCAGCGGAACGCCGACAGACGCAGATACGCAGTATTTT,TRBV5-4,.,TRBJ2-3,15,few
CSATVRKSDGYTF,TGCAGTGCGACAGTGAGGAAGTCCGATGGCTACACCTTC,TRBV20-1,.,TRBJ1-2,13,few
CASSPVGHSYEQYF,TGTGCCAGCAGTCCCGTGGGACATTCCTACGAGCAGTACTTC,TRBV27,.,TRBJ2-7,14,.
CSPGTNPLTQYF,TGCAGTCCCGGGACTAACCCGTTAACGCAGTATTTT,TRBV20-1,TRBD2,TRBJ2-3,12,.
CASSSQTGTQYF,TGTGCCAGCAGTTCACAAACGGGTACGCAGTATTTT,TRBV28,.,TRBJ2-3,12,.
CASSLAGGFYGYTF,TGTGCCAGCAGCTTAGCGGGGGGTTTCTATGGCTACACCTTC,TRBV7-2,.,TRBJ1-2,14,few
CASSLGQKDIQYF,TGTGCCAGCAGCTTAGGACAGAAAGACATTCAGTACTTC,TRBV7-2,.,TRBJ2-4,13,.
CASSTRQGRETQYF,TGTGCCAGCAGCACCCGACAGGGGAGGGAGACCCAGTACTTC,TRBV11-1,TRBD1,TRBJ2-5,14,.
CAIGTGSSYNSPLHF,TGTGCCATAGGGACAGGGAGCTCCTATAATTCACCCCTCCACTTT,TRBV10-3,TRBD1,TRBJ1-6,15,.
CSASPGSDAFDEQYF,TGCAGTGCTAGTCCTGGGTCGGATGCGTTCGACGAGCAGTACTTC,TRBV20-1,.,TRBJ2-7,15,.
CASTVTGGVNEQYF,TGTGCCAGCACCGTAACAGGGGGTGTTAACGAGCAGTACTTC,TRBV11-3,TRBD1,TRBJ2-7,14,.
CSARASGLAGEQYF,TGCAGTGCTAGAGCCTCTGGACTAGCGGGTGAGCAGTACTTC,TRBV20-1,TRBD2,TRBJ2-7,14,few
CASSLRQGGTEAFF,TGCGCCAGCTCTTTGAGACAGGGCGGCACTGAAGCTTTCTTT,TRBV5-1,TRBD1,TRBJ1-1,14,few
CSARGLAEYNEQFF,TGCAGTGCTAGGGGACTAGCGGAGTACAATGAGCAGTTCTTC,TRBV20-1,TRBD2,TRBJ2-1,14,.
CASSLRNTEAFF,TGTGCCAGCAGCTTAAGGAACACTGAAGCTTTCTTT,TRBV11-2,.,TRBJ1-1,12,once
CASSFAGGAGTQYF,TGTGCTAGCAGCTTTGCCGGGGGGGCCGGGACCCAGTACTTC,TRBV7-7,TRBD2,TRBJ2-5,14,few
CASSFRGTDTQYF,TGTGCCAGCAGTTTTCGGGGCACAGATACGCAGTATTTT,TRBV27,.,TRBJ2-3,13,medium-sized
CASSLAGYSGYEQYF,TGTGCCAGCAGCTTAGCAGGCTACTCCGGCTACGAGCAGTACTTC,TRBV7-2,.,TRBJ2-7,15,.
CASTTGNTEAFF,TGTGCCAGCACCACAGGGAACACTGAAGCTTTCTTT,TRBV27,.,TRBJ1-1,12,.
CASSLGHPPADTQYF,TGTGCTAGCAGCTTAGGGCACCCTCCAGCAGATACGCAGTATTTT,TRBV7-7,.,TRBJ2-3,15,.
CASSSNRGGGYTF,TGTGCCAGCAGCTCTAACAGGGGAGGTGGCTACACCTTC,TRBV7-9,TRBD1,TRBJ1-2,13,few
CASSEVRQGANF,TGTGCCAGCAGTGAAGTAAGACAGGGGGCCAACTTC,TRBV6-1,TRBD1,TRBJ2-7,12,.
CASSQDMYNEQFF,TGTGCCAGCAGTCAGGATATGTACAATGAGCAGTTCTTC,TRBV27,.,TRBJ2-1,13,.
CASSPGSNQPQHF,TGTGCCAGCTCACCAGGTAGCAATCAGCCCCAGCATTTT,TRBV18,.,TRBJ1-5,13,.
CASSTSRDRDSYEQYF,TGTGCCAGCAGCACCTCTCGGGACAGGGACTCCTACGAGCAGTACTTC,TRBV6-1,TRBD1,TRBJ2-7,16,few
CASSAVGVNNSPLHF,TGTGCCAGCAGTGCCGTCGGGGTAAATAATTCACCCCTCCACTTT,TRBV6-1,.,TRBJ1-6,15,.
CASSPTSGTLSNQPQHF,TGTGCCAGCAGTCCAACTTCCGGGACACTTAGCAATCAGCCCCAGCATTTT,TRBV27,.,TRBJ1-5,17,.
CASTPGNPGPTFF,TGTGCCAGCACTCCAGGGAATCCGGGCCCTACGTTCTTC,TRBV6-2/TRBV6-3,.,TRBJ2-1,13,.
CASSTATSGRGETQYF,TGTGCCAGCAGCACGGCGACTAGCGGGAGGGGAGAGACCCAGTACTTC,TRBV5-4,TRBD2,TRBJ2-5,16,.
CAISDQGKRYNEQFF,TGTGCCATCAGTGACCAGGGGAAGAGGTACAATGAGCAGTTCTTC,TRBV10-3,.,TRBJ2-1,15,.
CASSYGRSSYEQYF,TGTGCCAGCAGTTACGGGCGGTCCTCCTACGAGCAGTACTTC,TRBV6-2/TRBV6-3,.,TRBJ2-7,14,.
CASSSPSGSDYNEQFF,TGTGCCAGCAGCTCACCTAGCGGGTCGGACTACAATGAGCAGTTCTTC,TRBV11-3,TRBD2,TRBJ2-1,16,.
CSASTTGREVNQPQHF,TGCAGTGCTAGTACGACAGGGAGGGAAGTTAATCAGCCCCAGCATTTT,TRBV20-1,TRBD1,TRBJ1-5,16,.
CSASLGPSEYQETQYF,TGCAGTGCTAGCCTCGGTCCCAGCGAATACCAAGAGACCCAGTACTTC,TRBV20-1,.,TRBJ2-5,16,.
CASGGQVANSPLHF,TGTGCCAGCGGGGGACAGGTCGCTAATTCACCCCTCCACTTT,TRBV7-2,TRBD1,TRBJ1-6,14,.
CSAKRWGQGARVSSYNEQFF,TGCAGTGCTAAACGTTGGGGACAGGGGGCCCGGGTAAGCTCCTACAATGAGCAGTTCTTC,TRBV20-1,TRBD1,TRBJ2-1,20,.
CASSRQGRDGYTF,TGTGCCAGCAGCCGACAGGGGCGAGATGGCTACACCTTC,TRBV5-6,TRBD1,TRBJ1-2,13,once
CASGDRDTWNTEAFF,TGTGCCAGCGGTGACCGGGACACTTGGAACACTGAAGCTTTCTTT,TRBV27,.,TRBJ1-1,15,.
CASSLTGDSYEQYF,TGTGCCAGCAGCTTAACGGGAGACTCCTACGAGCAGTACTTC,TRBV7-3,.,TRBJ2-7,14,few
CASSLLRGIQYF,TGTGCCAGCAGCCTCCTCCGGGGGATTCAGTACTTC,TRBV7-2,.,TRBJ2-4,12,few
CATAKTGETQYF,TGTGCCACCGCCAAGACAGGAGAGACCCAGTACTTC,TRBV24-1,.,TRBJ2-5,12,.
CASSVEGATEQYF,TGTGCCAGCAGTGTTGAGGGGGCGACGGAGCAGTACTTC,TRBV2,TRBD1,TRBJ2-7,13,.
CASSPFSGRSTDTQYF,TGTGCCAGCAGCCCCTTTAGCGGGAGGAGCACAGATACGCAGTATTTT,TRBV6-1,TRBD2,TRBJ2-3,16,.